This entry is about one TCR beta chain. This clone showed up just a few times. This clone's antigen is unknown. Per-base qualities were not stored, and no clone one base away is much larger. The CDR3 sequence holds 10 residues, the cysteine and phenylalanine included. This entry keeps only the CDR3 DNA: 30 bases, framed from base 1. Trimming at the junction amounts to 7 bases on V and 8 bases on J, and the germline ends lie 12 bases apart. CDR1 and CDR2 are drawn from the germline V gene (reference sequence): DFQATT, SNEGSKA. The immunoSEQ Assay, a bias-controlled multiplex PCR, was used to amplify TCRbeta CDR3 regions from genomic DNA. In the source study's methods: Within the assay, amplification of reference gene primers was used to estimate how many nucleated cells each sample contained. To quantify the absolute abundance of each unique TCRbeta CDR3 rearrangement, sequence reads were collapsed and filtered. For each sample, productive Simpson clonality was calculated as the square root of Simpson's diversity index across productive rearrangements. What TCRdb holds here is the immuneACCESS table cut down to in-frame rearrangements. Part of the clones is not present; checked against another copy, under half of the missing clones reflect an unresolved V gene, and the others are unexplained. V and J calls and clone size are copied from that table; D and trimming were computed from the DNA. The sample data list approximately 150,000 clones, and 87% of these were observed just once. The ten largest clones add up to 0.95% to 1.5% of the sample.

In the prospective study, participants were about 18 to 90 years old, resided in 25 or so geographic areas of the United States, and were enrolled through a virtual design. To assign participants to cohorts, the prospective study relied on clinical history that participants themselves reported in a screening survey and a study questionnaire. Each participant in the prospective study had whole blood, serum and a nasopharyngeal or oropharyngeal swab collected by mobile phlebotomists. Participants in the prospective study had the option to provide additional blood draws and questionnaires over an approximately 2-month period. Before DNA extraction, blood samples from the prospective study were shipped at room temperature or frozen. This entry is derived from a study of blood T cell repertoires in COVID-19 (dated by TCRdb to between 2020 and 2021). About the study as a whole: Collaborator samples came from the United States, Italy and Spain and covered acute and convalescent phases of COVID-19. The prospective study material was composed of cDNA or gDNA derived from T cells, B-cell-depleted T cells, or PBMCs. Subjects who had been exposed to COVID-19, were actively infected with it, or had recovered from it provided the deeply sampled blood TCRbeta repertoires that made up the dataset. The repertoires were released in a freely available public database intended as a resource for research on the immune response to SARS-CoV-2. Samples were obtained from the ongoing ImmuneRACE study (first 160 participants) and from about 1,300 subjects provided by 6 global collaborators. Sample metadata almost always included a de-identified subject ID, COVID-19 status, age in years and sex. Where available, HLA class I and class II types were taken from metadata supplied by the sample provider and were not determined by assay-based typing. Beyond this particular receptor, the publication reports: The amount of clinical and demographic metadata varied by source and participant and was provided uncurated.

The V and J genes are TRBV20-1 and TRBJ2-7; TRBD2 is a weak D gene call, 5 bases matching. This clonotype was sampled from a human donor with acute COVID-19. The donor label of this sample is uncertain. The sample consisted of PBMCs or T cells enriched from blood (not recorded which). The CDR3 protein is CSERGNQQYF. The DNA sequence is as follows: TGCAGTGAACGGGGAAATCAGCAGTACTTC.